The clone carrying this T cell receptor (beta chain) has ten or more counts. What it binds is not known. Donors each provided roughly 10 milliliters of peripheral blood. A J-beta primer mix and a sample-barcoded 5' primer were used in a second PCR of roughly 7 to 12 cycles. Via MiXCR, TCRdb re-called the 5' RACE reads, giving one row per CDR3 protein. The table records some 900,000 distinct CDR3 sequences, around 30% of them present only once. The data originate from a study of blood T cells in healthy people across ages. Overall study findings and caveats: Any changes in expanded clonotypes were possibly confounded, as donor CMV status remained unknown. The unsorted PBMCs prevented any conclusive comparison of naive versus antigen-experienced cells. Diversity was higher, and naive CD4+ cells more numerous, in long-lived donors than in aged donors.

This CDR3 is 13 amino acids long. Trimming removed 0 bases from V and 4 bases from J, with 6 bases in between. The germline V gene has CDR1 SGHRS and CDR2 YFSETQ. The sequence came from an elderly woman in good health. V gene TRBV5-1 combines with J gene TRBJ2-3; no clear D. The sequencing input was blood. The CDR3 nucleotides are TGCGCCAGCAGCTTGGGATTGGCAGATACGCAGTATTTT. Its translation: CASSLGLADTQYF.